This TCR beta chain was identified in a study of T-cell reconstitution after alpha-beta-depleted transplantation in children. During its preparation, the TCRbeta library received unique molecular identifiers. TCRdb itself ran the PCR reads through MiXCR, one entry per CDR3 protein. Among 550,000 to 800,000 distinct CDR3 sequences listed, about an eighth were seen once. Whole-study findings and limits: Counts and diversity of T cells one year after transplant came mostly from newly produced T cells. Where some patients showed high TCRbeta diversity at day 60, it came from recipient T cells and thymic progenitors that had survived. Several hundred expanded graft clones reportedly gave rise to the alpha-beta T cells present about two months after transplant.

To note about this clonotype: Its target is unknown.

The starting material was PBMCs, obtained before TCRalphabeta/CD19-depleted stem cell transplant. This clonotype originated in a girl aged 2-10 years with congenital amegakaryocytic thrombocytopenia, due to receive a stem cell transplant.

The CDR3 here is CASSQGQGSNSPLHF. CDR3 in DNA: TGCGCCAGCAGCCAGGGACAGGGAAGTAATTCACCCCTCCACTTT. This chain uses TRBV4-1 with TRBJ1-6, with 9 positions matching TRBD1. V was pared by 3 bases and J by 6 bases, with 3 bases of the junction left unmatched. This CDR3 comprises 15 residues. Germline-derived CDR1 and CDR2 are MGHRA and YSYEKL.